One sample yielded the 21 T cell receptor beta chains listed below, sequenced in a study of blood T cell repertoires in COVID-19. Assay: immunoSEQ multiplex PCR; the TCRdb copy retains only in-frame clones and omits some. The sample contains 250,000 or so clones, about 80% of which appear only once. Sequencing was performed on PBMCs or T cells enriched from blood (not recorded which). These receptors were collected from a woman in her 40s who had been exposed to COVID-19.

The chain has TRBV5-1 and TRBJ2-3; 9 bases align to TRBD1. Germline lookup yields CDR1 SGHRS and CDR2 YFSETQ. The CDR3 runs 17 residues. Unmatched junction bases numbered 10, after V lost 0 bases and J lost 5 bases. CDR3 region: CASSLAHRGQWGDTQYF. The DNA for the CDR3 is TGCGCCAGCAGCTTGGCCCACAGGGGGCAGTGGGGAGATACGCAGTATTTT. Full variable domain (missing parts from reference TRBV5-1 and TRBJ2-3): KAGVTQTPRYLIKTRGQQVTLSCSPISGHRSVSWYQQTPGQGLQFLFEYFSETQRNKGNFPGRFSGRQFSNSRSEMNVSTLELGDSALYLCASSLAHRGQWGDTQYFGPGTRLTVL.

The chain couples TRBV6-2 or TRBV6-3 to TRBJ2-2; perhaps TRBD2 as D (6 bases). The length of the CDR3 is 15 residues. V was shortened by 5 bases and J by 4 bases, with 14 bases between the two germline ends. The germline V gene encodes CDR1 MNHEY and CDR2 SVGEGT. The CDR3 is CASSPAAGRTGELFF. The CDR3 coding sequence is TGTGCCAGCAGTCCCGCGGCGGGGCGCACCGGGGAGCTGTTTTTT.

This chain uses TRBV23-1 with TRBJ1-2, with a weak D call TRBD1 (6 bases). TRBV23-1 is an ORF; its function is uncertain. Deletions cut 2 bases from V and 4 bases from J, with 29 bases between. This CDR3 region has 20 residues. CDR3 DNA: TGCGCCAGCAGTCAAGCGGGTAGGGGGAAGTGGGGTGGAGGTTTCTATGGCTACACCTTC. Translation gives CASSQAGRGKWGGGFYGYTF.

The rearrangement uses TRBV19 and TRBJ1-2; maybe TRBD1 (5 bases). V lost 3 bases to trimming and J lost 0 bases, with 8 bases between them. The CDR3 runs 14 residues. Looked up from germline, CDR1 is LNHDA and CDR2 is SQIVND (reference sequence). This CDR3 is CASSMGQSNYGYTF. CDR3 bases: TGTGCCAGTAGTATGGGGCAGTCTAACTATGGCTACACCTTC.

The J gene is TRBJ1-1, the V gene TRBV6-6; 10 positions match TRBD1. CDR1 and CDR2 from the germline V gene are MNHNY and SVGAGI (reference sequence). V trimming: 6 bases; J trimming: 6 bases; junction bases outside the gene matches: 10. This CDR3 has 15 residues. The CDR3 loop is CASRHPDRGRPEAFF. DNA for the CDR3: TGTGCCAGCAGACACCCCGACAGGGGGCGGCCTGAAGCTTTCTTT.

The genes are TRBV5-1 and TRBJ2-7; 8 bases agree with TRBD1. Trimming took 0 bases from V and 6 from J; bases not matched to a gene: 5. In germline, CDR1 is SGHRS, CDR2 YFSETQ. The CDR3 consists of 14 residues. The CDR3 nucleotides are TGCGCCAGCAGCTTGGGGACAGGGACGGGCGAGCAGTACTTC. Translating gives CASSLGTGTGEQYF.

The rearrangement uses TRBV19 and TRBJ2-2; 7 nucleotides match TRBD2. V trimming: 2 bases; J trimming: 6 bases; junction bases outside the gene matches: 9. The CDR3 covers 16 residues. Germline V gene data show CDR1 as LNHDA and CDR2 as SQIVND (reference sequence). CDR3 sequence reads: CASSITDAGAAGELFF. Here the CDR3 DNA reads TGTGCCAGTAGTATAACCGACGCGGGAGCTGCCGGGGAGCTGTTTTTT.

This chain links TRBV3-1 (or the pseudogene TRBV3-2) with TRBJ1-2; no clear D. V lost 1 base, J lost 5 bases, and 5 bases lay in between. The germline gives CDR1 LGHDT, CDR2 YNNKEL (reference sequence). CDR3 length equals 12 residues. The CDR3 region has the DNA TGTGCCAGCAGCCAAGGAGGGTATGGCTACACCTTC. It yields the protein CASSQGGYGYTF.

This chain links TRBV15 with TRBJ2-7, with unresolved D. V was shortened by 1 base and J by 5 bases, with 9 bases between the two germline ends. Germline V gene sequence: CDR1 LNHNV, CDR2 YYDKDF (reference sequence). The CDR3 consists of 13 residues. The CDR3 reads CATSRGAHHEQYF. CDR3 nucleotide sequence: TGTGCCACCAGCAGAGGGGCGCACCACGAGCAGTACTTC. Based on the CDR3 plus reference TRBV15 and TRBJ2-7, the full variable domain is DAMVIQNPRYQVTQFGKPVTLSCSQTLNHNVMYWYQQKSSQAPKLLFHYYDKDFNNEADTPDNFQSRRPNTSFCFLDIRSPGLGDTAMYLCATSRGAHHEQYFGPGTRLTVT.

This rearrangement joins TRBV11-1 to TRBJ2-1, with TRBD2 matching 7 bases. The V gene end was trimmed by 4 bases and the J gene end by 5 bases; junction bases not matched to a gene: 8. The CDR3 has 15 amino acids. The germline V gene has CDR1 SGHAT and CDR2 FQDESV (reference sequence). The DNA for the CDR3 is TGTGCCAGCAGCTCGAAGCGGGGCCCGGACAATGAGCAGTTCTTC. Amino acids: CASSSKRGPDNEQFF.

The rearrangement uses TRBV23-1 and TRBJ2-7; the D is unclear. TRBV23-1 is given ORF status, its function remaining uncertain. The ends were cut back, 4 bases at V and 0 bases at J, with 13 bases in the middle. The CDR3 consists of 15 residues. The CDR3, as DNA: TGCGCCAGCAGTCCAACCAGGTACTTCTCCTACGAGCAGTACTTC. Protein: CASSPTRYFSYEQYF.

The V call is TRBV5-4, the J call TRBJ2-7; D is undetermined. The V gene's germline CDR1 is SGHNT and CDR2 YYREEE (reference sequence). The CDR3 length is 12 residues. With 3 bases removed from V and 0 bases from J, the gap between germline ends came to 4 bases. CDR3 region: CASSSNSYEQYF. CDR3 nucleotides: TGTGCCAGCAGCTCTAACTCCTACGAGCAGTACTTC.

The sample holds one count of this clone. The CDR3 is CASSQPGQGNTIYF. CDR3 DNA sequence: TGTGCCAGCAGCCAACCAGGGCAGGGAAACACCATATATTTT. The chain employs TRBV28 and TRBJ1-3, with a tentative D call TRBD1 (5 bases). Germline assignment: CDR1 MDHEN and CDR2 SYDVKM. Trimming stripped 6 bases from V and 4 bases from J, with 13 bases between. CDR3 length equals 14 residues.

The chain's CDR3 is CASSPLTGKQPYEQYF. The CDR3 nucleotides read TGTGCCAGCAGCCCCTTGACAGGGAAGCAGCCCTACGAGCAGTACTTC. The chain recombines TRBV27 with TRBJ2-7; 7 bases agree with TRBD1. The CDR3 covers 16 residues. Germline CDR1 is MNHEY and CDR2 is SMNVEV (reference sequence). J gave up 2 bases and V 6 bases, and 13 bases lay outside the gene matches.

The gene calls are TRBV2 and TRBJ2-7; 9 positions agree with TRBD2. The germline V gene encodes CDR1 SNHLY and CDR2 FYNNEI. V shed 6 bases, J shed 7 bases, and the junction held 10 bases outside the gene matches. The CDR3 is 14 residues long. The CDR3 sequence is CASRGRPRGGEQYF. The CDR3 DNA is TGTGCCAGCAGGGGGCGCCCGCGGGGGGGTGAGCAGTACTTC.

The gene calls are TRBV28 and TRBJ1-2; D not resolved. CDR1 is MDHEN, CDR2 SYDVKM, per germline. This CDR3 has 15 residues. V was shortened by 3 bases and J by 5 bases, with 16 bases between the two germline ends. The CDR3 spells CASSFVLEWEYGYTF. The CDR3 DNA follows: TGTGCCAGCAGTTTCGTACTGGAGTGGGAGTATGGCTACACCTTC.

This rearrangement joins TRBV11-1 to TRBJ2-3; 7 nucleotides match TRBD1. J was trimmed by 3 bases and V by 5 bases; bases with no gene match: 11. The CDR3 consists of 16 residues. CDR1 and CDR2 (germline): SGHAT, FQDESV (reference sequence). The CDR3 loop is CASSQDRVSGTDTQYF. The CDR3 nucleotides read TGTGCCAGCAGCCAAGACAGGGTGAGTGGGACAGATACGCAGTATTTT.

This clone has more than one count but fewer than ten. The V gene is TRBV20-1, the J gene TRBJ2-1; a possible D gene is TRBD2 (5 bases). V lost 3 bases and J lost 4, with 13 bases in between. This CDR3 is 14 amino acids long. Germline CDR1 and CDR2: DFQATT and SNEGSKA (reference sequence). The CDR3 sequence is CSASWWRVYNEQFF. Written as DNA, the CDR3 is TGCAGTGCTAGTTGGTGGCGGGTTTACAATGAGCAGTTCTTC.

The J gene is TRBJ2-3, the V gene TRBV5-1, with a possible D match to TRBD2 (5 bases). Trimming took 2 bases from V and 1 from J, leaving 23 bases between them. The CDR3 contains 19 residues. In germline, CDR1 is SGHRS, CDR2 YFSETQ. The CDR3 DNA reads as TGCGCCAGCAGCTTCCGTGGGCTAGCCGCGCTATCGCGCACAGATACGCAGTATTTT. Its translation is CASSFRGLAALSRTDTQYF.

This chain links TRBV7-2 with TRBJ2-3; 9 nucleotides line up with TRBD2. CDR1 is SGHTA and CDR2 is FQGNSA in the germline V gene. The CDR3 spans 16 residues. Trimming removed 1 base from V and 6 bases from J; junction bases left unmatched: 8. CDR3 region: CASSLGGAGGWDTQYF. CDR3 DNA sequence: TGTGCCAGCAGCTTAGGCGGAGCGGGGGGTTGGGATACGCAGTATTTT.

This clone has ten or more counts. This chain joins TRBV5-1 and TRBJ2-7; TRBD1 might be the D (6 bases). V shed 3 bases and J shed 2 bases, with 12 bases lying between them. This CDR3 is built from 14 residues. Germline V gene lookup returns CDR1 SGHRS and CDR2 YFSETQ. Written as DNA, the CDR3 is TGCGCCAGCAGCTGGGAACAGGGAGCCTACGAGCAGTACTTC. The encoded protein is CASSWEQGAYEQYF.